The present T cell receptor beta chain was sequenced within a study of blood T cell repertoires in COVID-19. Study background: The United States, Italy and Spain provided the acute and convalescent COVID-19 samples. T cells, B-cell-depleted T cells, or PBMCs provided the cDNA or gDNA that served as material.

As processed by the authors: Reference gene primer amplification gave nucleated cell count estimates. TCRdb's copy holds only in-frame clones and misses some; the assay was immunoSEQ multiplex PCR. Clone size and V and J calls were adopted from that table, with D and trimming inferred from the DNA. This sample yields some 200,000 clones, of which 80% to 85% are seen a single time; 15% to 20% belongs to the top ten. The trim removed 5 bases at V and 4 bases at J, leaving 6 bases unmatched. From germline, CDR1 is SGHNT and CDR2 YENEEA. This CDR3 is built from 15 residues. This receptor was identified in a woman older than 75 with active or convalescent COVID-19. J is TRBJ1-4 and V is TRBV11-3; 8 nucleotides agree with TRBD1. The material sequenced was peripheral blood. CDR3 sequence reads: CASSPAGGHNEKLFF. In nucleotides, the CDR3 is TGTGCCAGCAGCCCCGCAGGGGGCCATAATGAAAAACTGTTTTTT.